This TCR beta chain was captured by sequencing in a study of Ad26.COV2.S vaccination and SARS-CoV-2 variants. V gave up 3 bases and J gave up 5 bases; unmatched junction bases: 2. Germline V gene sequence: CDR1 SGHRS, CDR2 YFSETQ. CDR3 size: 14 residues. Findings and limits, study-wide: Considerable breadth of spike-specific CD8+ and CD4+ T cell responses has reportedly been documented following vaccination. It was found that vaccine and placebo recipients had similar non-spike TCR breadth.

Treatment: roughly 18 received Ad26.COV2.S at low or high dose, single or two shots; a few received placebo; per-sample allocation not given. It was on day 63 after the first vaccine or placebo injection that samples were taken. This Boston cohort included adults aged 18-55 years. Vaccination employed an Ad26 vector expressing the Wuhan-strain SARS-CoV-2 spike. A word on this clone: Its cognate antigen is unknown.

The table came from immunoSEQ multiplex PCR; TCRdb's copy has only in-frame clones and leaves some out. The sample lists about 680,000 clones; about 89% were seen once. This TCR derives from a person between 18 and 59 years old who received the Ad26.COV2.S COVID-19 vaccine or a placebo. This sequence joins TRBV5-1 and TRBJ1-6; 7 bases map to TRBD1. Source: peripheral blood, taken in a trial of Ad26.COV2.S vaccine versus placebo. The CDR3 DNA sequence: TGCGCCAGCAGCTCGGGACAGAATAATTCACCCCTCCACTTT. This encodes CASSSGQNNSPLHF.